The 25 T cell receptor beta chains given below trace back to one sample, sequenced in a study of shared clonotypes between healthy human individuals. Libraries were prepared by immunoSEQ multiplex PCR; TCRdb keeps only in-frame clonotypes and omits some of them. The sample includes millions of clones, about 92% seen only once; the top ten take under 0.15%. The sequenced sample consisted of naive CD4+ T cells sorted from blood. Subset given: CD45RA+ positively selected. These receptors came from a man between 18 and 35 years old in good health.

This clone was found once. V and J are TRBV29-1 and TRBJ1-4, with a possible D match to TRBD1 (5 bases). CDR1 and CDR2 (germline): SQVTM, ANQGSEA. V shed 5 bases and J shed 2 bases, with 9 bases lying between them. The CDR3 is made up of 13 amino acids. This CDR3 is CSVQAGTNEKLFF. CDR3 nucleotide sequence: TGCAGCGTTCAAGCAGGGACTAATGAAAAACTGTTTTTT.

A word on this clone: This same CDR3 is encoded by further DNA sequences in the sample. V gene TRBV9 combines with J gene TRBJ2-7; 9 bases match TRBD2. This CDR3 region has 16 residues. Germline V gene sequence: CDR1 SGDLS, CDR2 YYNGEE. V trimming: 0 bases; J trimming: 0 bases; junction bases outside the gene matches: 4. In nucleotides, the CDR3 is TGTGCCAGCAGCGTAGGAGGACTAGCGAGCTCCTACGAGCAGTACTTC. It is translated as CASSVGGLASSYEQYF.

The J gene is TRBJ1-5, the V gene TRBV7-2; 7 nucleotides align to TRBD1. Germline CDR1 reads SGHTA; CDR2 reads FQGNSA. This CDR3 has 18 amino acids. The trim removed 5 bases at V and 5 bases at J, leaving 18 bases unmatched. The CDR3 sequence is CASSRTGVGVPIDQPQHF. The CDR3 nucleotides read TGTGCCAGCAGCCGAACAGGGGTAGGGGTACCCATTGATCAGCCCCAGCATTTT.

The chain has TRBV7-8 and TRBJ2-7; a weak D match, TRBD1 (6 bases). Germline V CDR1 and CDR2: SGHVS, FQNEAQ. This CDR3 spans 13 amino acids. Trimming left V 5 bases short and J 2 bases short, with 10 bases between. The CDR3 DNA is TGTGCCAGCAGCCGCGACAGGCCCTACGAGCAGTACTTC. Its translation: CASSRDRPYEQYF. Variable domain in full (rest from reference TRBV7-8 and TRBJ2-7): GAGVSQSPRYKVAKRGQDVALRCDPISGHVSLFWYQQALGQGPEFLTYFQNEAQLDKSGLPSDRFFAERPEGSVSTLKIQRTQQEDSAVYLCASSRDRPYEQYFGPGTRLTVT.

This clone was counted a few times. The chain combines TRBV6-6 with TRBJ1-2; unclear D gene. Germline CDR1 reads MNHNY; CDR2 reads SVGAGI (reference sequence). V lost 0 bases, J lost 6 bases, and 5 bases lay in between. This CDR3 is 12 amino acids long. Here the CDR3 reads CASSYSRDGYTF. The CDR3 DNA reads TGTGCCAGCAGTTACTCGAGGGATGGCTACACCTTC.

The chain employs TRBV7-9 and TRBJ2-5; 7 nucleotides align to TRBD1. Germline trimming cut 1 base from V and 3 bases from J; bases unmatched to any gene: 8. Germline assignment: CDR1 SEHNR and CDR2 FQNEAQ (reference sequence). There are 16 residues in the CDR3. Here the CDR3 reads CASSLGDSGGKETQYF. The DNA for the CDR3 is TGTGCCAGCAGCTTAGGGGACAGTGGAGGAAAAGAGACCCAGTACTTC.

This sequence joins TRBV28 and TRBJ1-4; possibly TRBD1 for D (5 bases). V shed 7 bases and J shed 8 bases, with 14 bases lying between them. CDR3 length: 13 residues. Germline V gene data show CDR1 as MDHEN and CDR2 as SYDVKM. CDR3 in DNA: TGTGCCAGCAAGGAGGGGAAGCAGGAAAAACTGTTTTTT. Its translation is CASKEGKQEKLFF.

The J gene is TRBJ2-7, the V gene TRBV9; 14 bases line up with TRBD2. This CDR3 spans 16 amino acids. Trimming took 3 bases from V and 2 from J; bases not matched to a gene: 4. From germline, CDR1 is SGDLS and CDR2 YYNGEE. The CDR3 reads CASSETSGRVAYEQYF. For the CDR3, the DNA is TGTGCCAGCAGCGAGACTAGCGGGAGGGTTGCCTACGAGCAGTACTTC.

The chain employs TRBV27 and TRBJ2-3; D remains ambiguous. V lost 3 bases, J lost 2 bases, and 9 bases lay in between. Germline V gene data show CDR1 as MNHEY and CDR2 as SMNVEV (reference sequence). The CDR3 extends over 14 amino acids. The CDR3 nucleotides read TGTGCCAGCAGTTTTGGGCGGTACACAGATACGCAGTATTTT. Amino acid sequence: CASSFGRYTDTQYF.

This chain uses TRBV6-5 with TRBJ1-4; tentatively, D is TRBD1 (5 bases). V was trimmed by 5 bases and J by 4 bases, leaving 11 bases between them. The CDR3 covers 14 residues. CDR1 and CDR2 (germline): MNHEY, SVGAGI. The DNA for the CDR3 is TGTGCCAGCAGTCTTCAGGGATATAATGAAAAACTGTTTTTT. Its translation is CASSLQGYNEKLFF.

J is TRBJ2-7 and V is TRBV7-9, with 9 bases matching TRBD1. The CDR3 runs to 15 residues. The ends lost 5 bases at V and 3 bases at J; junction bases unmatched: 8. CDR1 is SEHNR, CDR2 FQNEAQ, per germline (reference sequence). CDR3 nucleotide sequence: TGTGCCAGCAGCACCGGGGACAGGGTTAACTACGAGCAGTACTTC. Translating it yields CASSTGDRVNYEQYF.

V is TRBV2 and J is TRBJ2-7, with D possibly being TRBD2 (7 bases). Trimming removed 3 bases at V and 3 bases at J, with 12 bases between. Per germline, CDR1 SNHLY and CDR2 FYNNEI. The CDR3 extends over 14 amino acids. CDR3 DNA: TGTGCCAGCAGTGACAGGGGAGGGTTCTACGAGCAGTACTTC. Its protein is CASSDRGGFYEQYF.

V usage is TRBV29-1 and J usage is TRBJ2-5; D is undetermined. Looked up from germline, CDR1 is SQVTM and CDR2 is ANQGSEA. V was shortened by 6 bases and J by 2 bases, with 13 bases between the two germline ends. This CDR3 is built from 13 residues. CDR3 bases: TGCAGCGTAAGGTCGGCTCTTCAAGAGACCCAGTACTTC. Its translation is CSVRSALQETQYF.

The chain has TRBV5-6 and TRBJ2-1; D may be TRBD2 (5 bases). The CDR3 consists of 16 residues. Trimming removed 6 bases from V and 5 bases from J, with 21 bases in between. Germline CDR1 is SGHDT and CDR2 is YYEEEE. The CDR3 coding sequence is TGTGCCAGCACCCTGTCGTTTCCTAGCTGGGACAATGAGCAGTTCTTC. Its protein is CASTLSFPSWDNEQFF. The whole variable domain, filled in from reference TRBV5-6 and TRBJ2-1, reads DAGVTQSPTHLIKTRGQQVTLRCSPKSGHDTVSWYQQALGQGPQFIFQYYEEEERQRGNFPDRFSGHQFPNYSSELNVNALLLGDSALYLCASTLSFPSWDNEQFFGPGTRLTVL.

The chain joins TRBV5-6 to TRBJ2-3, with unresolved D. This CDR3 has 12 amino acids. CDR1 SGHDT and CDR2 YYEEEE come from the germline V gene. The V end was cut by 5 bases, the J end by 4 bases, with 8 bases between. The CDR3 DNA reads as TGTGCCAGCAGTTCCAGTCCAGATACGCAGTATTTT. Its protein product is CASSSSPDTQYF.

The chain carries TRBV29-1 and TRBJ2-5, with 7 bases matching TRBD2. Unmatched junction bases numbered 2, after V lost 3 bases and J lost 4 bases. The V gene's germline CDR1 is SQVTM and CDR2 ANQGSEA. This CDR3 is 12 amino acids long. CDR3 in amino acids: CSVEGGAETQYF. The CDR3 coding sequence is TGCAGCGTTGAGGGAGGGGCAGAGACCCAGTACTTC.

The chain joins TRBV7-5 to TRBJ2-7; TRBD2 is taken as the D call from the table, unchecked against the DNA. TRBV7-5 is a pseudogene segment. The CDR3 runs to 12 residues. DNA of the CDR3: TGTGCCAGCAGCCCACTTGACTTTCAGCAGTACTTC. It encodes CASSPLDFQQYF.

The CDR3, as DNA: TGTGCCAGCAGCTTAACAGGGTGGAGTGAAGCTTTCTTT. It translates to CASSLTGWSEAFF. The chain couples TRBV7-3 to TRBJ1-1, with no clear D. V shed 0 bases and J shed 7 bases, with 9 bases lying between them. Germline CDR1 SGHTA, CDR2 FQGTGA. This CDR3 region has 13 residues.

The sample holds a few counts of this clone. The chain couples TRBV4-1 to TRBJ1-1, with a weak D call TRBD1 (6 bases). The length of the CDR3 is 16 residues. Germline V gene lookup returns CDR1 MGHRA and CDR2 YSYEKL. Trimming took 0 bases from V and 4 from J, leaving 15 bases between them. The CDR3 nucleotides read TGCGCCAGCAGCCAAGATGTGCTCAGGGGTCGCACTGAAGCTTTCTTT. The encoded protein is CASSQDVLRGRTEAFF.

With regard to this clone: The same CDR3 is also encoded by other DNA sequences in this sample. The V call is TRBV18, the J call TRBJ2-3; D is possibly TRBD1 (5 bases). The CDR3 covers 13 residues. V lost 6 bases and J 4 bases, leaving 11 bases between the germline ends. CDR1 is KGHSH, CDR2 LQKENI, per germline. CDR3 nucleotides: TGTGCCAGCTCGCAGGGTGGAGCAGATACGCAGTATTTT. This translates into CASSQGGADTQYF.

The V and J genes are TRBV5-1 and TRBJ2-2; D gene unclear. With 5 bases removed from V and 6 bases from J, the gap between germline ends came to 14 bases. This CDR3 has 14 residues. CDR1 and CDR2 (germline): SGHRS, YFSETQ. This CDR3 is CASSSFIQSGELFF. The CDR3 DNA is TGCGCCAGCAGTTCCTTCATCCAGTCCGGGGAGCTGTTTTTT.

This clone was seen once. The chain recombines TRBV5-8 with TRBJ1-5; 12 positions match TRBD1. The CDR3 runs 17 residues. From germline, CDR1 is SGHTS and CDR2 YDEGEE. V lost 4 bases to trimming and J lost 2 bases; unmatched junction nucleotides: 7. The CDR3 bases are TGTGCCAGCAGCCCCGGGACAGGGGGCAAAGGCAATCAGCCCCAGCATTTT. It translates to CASSPGTGGKGNQPQHF. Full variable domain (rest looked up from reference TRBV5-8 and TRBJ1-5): EAGVTQSPTHLIKTRGQQATLRCSPISGHTSVYWYQQALGLGLQFLLWYDEGEERNRGNFPPRFSGRQFPNYSSELNVNALELEDSALYLCASSPGTGGKGNQPQHFGDGTRLSIL.

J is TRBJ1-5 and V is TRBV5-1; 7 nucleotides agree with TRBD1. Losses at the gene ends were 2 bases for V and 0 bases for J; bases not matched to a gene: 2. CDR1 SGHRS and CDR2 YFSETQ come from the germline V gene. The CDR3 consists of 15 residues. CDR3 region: CASSFTGDSNQPQHF. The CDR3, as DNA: TGCGCCAGCAGCTTCACAGGGGATAGCAATCAGCCCCAGCATTTT.

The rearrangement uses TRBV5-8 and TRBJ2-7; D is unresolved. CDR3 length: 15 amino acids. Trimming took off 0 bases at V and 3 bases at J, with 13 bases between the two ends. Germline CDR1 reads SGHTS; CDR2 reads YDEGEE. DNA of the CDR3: TGTGCCAGCAGCTTGGGGGTGTCGGTGTACTACGAGCAGTACTTC. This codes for CASSLGVSVYYEQYF.

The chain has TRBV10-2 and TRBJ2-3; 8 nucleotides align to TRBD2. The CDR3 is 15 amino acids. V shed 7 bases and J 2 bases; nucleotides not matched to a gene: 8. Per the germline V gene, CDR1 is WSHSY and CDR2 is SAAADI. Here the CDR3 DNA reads TGCGCCAGCAAGGCGGGAGGACCTTTCACAGATACGCAGTATTTT. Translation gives CASKAGGPFTDTQYF.